The rows below give T cell receptor beta chains drawn from one sample of a study of immune evolution from preneoplasia to lung adenocarcinoma. The method was immunoSEQ multiplex PCR; TCRdb's version includes in-frame clones alone and lacks a portion of them. The profile shows under 3,500 clones, around 75% of them singletons. The sample was FFPE lung adenocarcinoma in situ tissue. The receptors come from a person aged 55-85 years with lung adenocarcinoma. The CDR3 runs from the conserved cysteine through the conserved F or W. Each record gives: D gene, J gene, V gene, clone size, CDR3 protein, CDR3 DNA. A D gene is named only where the DNA matches it firmly. Clone size is given for some rows only: seen once, a few or many times, or a class if the clone is expanded.

NA | TRBJ2-5 | TRBV4-3 | NA | CASSQASGGQETQYF | TGCGCCAGCAGCCAAGCCAGTGGAGGCCAAGAGACCCAGTACTTC
NA | TRBJ2-2 | TRBV6-5 | few | CASRPGQRNTGELFF | TGTGCCAGCAGGCCGGGGCAGAGGAACACCGGGGAGCTGTTTTTT
NA | TRBJ1-5 | TRBV4-1 | NA | CASSQDSASGQPQHF | TGCGCCAGCAGCCAAGATTCGGCCTCAGGGCAGCCCCAGCATTTT
TRBD1 | TRBJ1-5 | TRBV28 | NA | CASSLWTSRGRGNQPQHF | TGTGCCAGCAGTTTATGGACCTCCAGGGGGAGGGGCAATCAGCCCCAGCATTTT
NA | TRBJ1-5 | TRBV6-6 | few | CAHGPGYQPQHF | TGTGCCCACGGTCCGGGTTATCAGCCCCAGCATTTT
NA | TRBJ2-2 | TRBV7-9 | NA | CASSLAQAANTGELFF | TGTGCCAGCAGCTTAGCTCAAGCCGCGAACACCGGGGAGCTGTTTTTT
NA | TRBJ2-2 | TRBV30 | NA | CAWTPGHRNTGELFF | TGTGCCTGGACCCCGGGACACAGAAACACCGGGGAGCTGTTTTTT
TRBD1 | TRBJ2-5 | TRBV19 | NA | CASSIAPGQGPETQYF | TGTGCCAGTAGTATAGCTCCGGGACAGGGTCCAGAGACCCAGTACTTC
NA | TRBJ2-5 | TRBV29-1 | NA | CSAKGWETQYF | TGCAGCGCTAAAGGGTGGGAGACCCAGTACTTC
TRBD2 | TRBJ2-1 | TRBV11-2 | NA | CASSLSPGAGVHNEQFF | TGTGCCAGCAGCTTAAGCCCGGGAGCGGGGGTGCACAATGAGCAGTTCTTC
NA | TRBJ1-3 | TRBV28 | NA | CASSPLVGISGNTIYF | TGTGCCAGCAGTCCCCTGGTTGGCATCTCTGGAAACACCATATATTTT
NA | TRBJ1-4 | TRBV7-9 | once | CASSYREPNEKLFF | TGTGCCAGCAGCTACCGGGAACCTAATGAAAAACTGTTTTTT
TRBD1 | TRBJ1-2 | TRBV5-4 | NA | CASSSLDRDWYGYTF | TGTGCCAGCAGCTCCCTTGACAGGGATTGGTATGGCTACACCTTC
NA | TRBJ2-7 | TRBV7-9 | NA | CASSLGSHEQYF | TGTGCCAGCAGCCTCGGTTCCCACGAGCAGTACTTC
NA | TRBJ2-1 | TRBV5-1 | NA | CASDEGGSYNEQFF | TGCGCCAGCGACGAAGGGGGCTCCTACAATGAGCAGTTCTTC
NA | TRBJ2-6 | TRBV4-2 | few | CASSRDNSGANVLTF | TGTGCCAGCAGCCGCGACAACTCTGGGGCCAACGTCCTGACTTTC
NA | TRBJ2-6 | TRBV5-1 | NA | CASSLSLSGANVLTF | TGCGCCAGCAGCTTGTCTCTCTCTGGGGCCAACGTCCTGACTTTC
NA | TRBJ1-6 | TRBV30 | few | CAWSAWDGINSPLHF | TGTGCCTGGAGTGCCTGGGACGGAATAAATTCACCCCTCCACTTT
TRBD2 | TRBJ2-3 | TRBV5-5 | NA | CASSFRTSGDTQYF | TGTGCCAGCAGCTTTAGGACTAGCGGGGATACGCAGTATTTT
NA | TRBJ1-3 | TRBV6-6 | NA | CASSYDRGNTIYF | TGTGCCAGCAGTTACGACAGAGGAAACACCATATATTTT
NA | TRBJ2-5 | TRBV6-5 | NA | CASSRQLQETQYF | TGTGCCAGCAGTAGACAGCTCCAAGAGACCCAGTACTTC
NA | TRBJ2-4 | TRBV5-4 | once | CASSLAVAKNIQYF | TGTGCCAGCAGCTTGGCTGTAGCCAAAAACATTCAGTACTTC
TRBD1 | TRBJ1-2 | TRBV29-1 | few | CSVASSARGRSGYTF | TGCAGCGTTGCGTCCTCCGCCAGGGGGCGTAGCGGCTACACCTTC
NA | TRBJ1-1 | TRBV5-6 | few | CASSTGTWETEAFF | TGTGCCAGCAGTACCGGGACATGGGAAACTGAAGCTTTCTTT
NA | TRBJ2-7 | TRBV29-1 | NA | CSVSGFGSYEQYF | TGCAGCGTAAGCGGTTTTGGCTCCTACGAGCAGTACTTC
TRBD1 | TRBJ1-6 | TRBV5-1 | NA | CASSFAGTGSSPLHF | TGCGCCAGCAGCTTTGCCGGGACAGGGAGTTCACCCCTCCACTTT